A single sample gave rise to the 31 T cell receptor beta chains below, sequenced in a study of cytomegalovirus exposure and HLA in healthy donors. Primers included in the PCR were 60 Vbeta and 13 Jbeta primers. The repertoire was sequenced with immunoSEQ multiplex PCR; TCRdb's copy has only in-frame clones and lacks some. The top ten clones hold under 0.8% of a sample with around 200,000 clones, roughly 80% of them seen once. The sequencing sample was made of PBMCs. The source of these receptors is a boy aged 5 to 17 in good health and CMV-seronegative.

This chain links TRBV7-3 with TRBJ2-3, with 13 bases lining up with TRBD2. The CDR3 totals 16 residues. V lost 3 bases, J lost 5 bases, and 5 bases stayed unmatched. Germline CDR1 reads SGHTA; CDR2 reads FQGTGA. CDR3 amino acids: CASSLGLAGLGDTQYF. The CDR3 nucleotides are TGTGCCAGCAGCTTGGGACTAGCGGGGCTCGGAGATACGCAGTATTTT.

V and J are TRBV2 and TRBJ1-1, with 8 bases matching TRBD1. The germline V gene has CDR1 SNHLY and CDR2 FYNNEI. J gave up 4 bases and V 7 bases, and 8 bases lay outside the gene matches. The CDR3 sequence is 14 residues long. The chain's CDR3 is CASTFRTGPTEAFF. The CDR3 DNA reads TGTGCCAGCACCTTCCGGACAGGGCCCACTGAAGCTTTCTTT.

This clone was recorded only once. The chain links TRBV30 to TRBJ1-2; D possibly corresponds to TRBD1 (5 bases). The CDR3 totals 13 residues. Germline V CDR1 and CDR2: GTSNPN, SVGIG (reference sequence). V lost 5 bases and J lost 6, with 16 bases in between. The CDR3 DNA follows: TGTGCCTGGGGAAGACAGTCTGCGGATGGCTACACCTTC. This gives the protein CAWGRQSADGYTF. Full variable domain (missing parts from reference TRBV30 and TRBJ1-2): SQTIHQWPATLVQPVGSPLSLECTVEGTSNPNLYWYRQAAGRGLQLLFYSVGIGQISSEVPQNLSASRPQDRQFILSSKKLLLSDSGFYLCAWGRQSADGYTFGSGTRLTVV.

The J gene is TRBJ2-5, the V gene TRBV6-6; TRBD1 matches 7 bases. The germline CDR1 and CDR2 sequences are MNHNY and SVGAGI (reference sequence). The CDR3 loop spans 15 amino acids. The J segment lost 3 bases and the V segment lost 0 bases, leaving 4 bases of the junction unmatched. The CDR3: CASSYSRGPKETQYF. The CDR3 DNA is TGTGCCAGCAGTTACTCGAGGGGGCCTAAAGAGACCCAGTACTTC.

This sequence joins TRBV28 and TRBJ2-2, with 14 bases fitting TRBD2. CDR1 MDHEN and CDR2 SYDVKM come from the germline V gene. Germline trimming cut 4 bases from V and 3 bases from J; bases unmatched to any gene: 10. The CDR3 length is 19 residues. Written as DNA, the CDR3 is TGTGCCAGCAGTTCCCCGGGACTAGCGGGAGTAATGTACACCGGGGAGCTGTTTTTT. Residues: CASSSPGLAGVMYTGELFF. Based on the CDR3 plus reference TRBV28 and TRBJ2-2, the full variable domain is DVKVTQSSRYLVKRTGEKVFLECVQDMDHENMFWYRQDPGLGLRLIYFSYDVKMKEKGDIPEGYSVSREKKERFSLILESASTNQTSMYLCASSSPGLAGVMYTGELFFGEGSRLTVL.

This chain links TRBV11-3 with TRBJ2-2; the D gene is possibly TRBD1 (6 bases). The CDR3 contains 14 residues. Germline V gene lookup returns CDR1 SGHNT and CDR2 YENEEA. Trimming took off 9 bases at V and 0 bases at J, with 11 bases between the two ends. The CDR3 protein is CASKRQANTGELFF. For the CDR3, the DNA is TGTGCCAGTAAACGACAGGCGAACACCGGGGAGCTGTTTTTT.

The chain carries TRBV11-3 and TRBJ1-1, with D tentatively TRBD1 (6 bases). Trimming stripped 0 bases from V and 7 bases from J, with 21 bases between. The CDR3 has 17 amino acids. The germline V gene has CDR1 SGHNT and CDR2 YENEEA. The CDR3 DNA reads TGTGCCAGCAGCTTAGATCTGGTTGGGGGCCTTGCCTTTGAAGCTTTCTTT. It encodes CASSLDLVGGLAFEAFF.

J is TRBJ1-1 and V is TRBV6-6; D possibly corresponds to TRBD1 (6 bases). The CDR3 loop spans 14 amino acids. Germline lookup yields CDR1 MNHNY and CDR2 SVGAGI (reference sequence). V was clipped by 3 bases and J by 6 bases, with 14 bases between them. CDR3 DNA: TGTGCCAGCAGTTATTCCCGGACAGATGCTGAAGCTTTCTTT. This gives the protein CASSYSRTDAEAFF.

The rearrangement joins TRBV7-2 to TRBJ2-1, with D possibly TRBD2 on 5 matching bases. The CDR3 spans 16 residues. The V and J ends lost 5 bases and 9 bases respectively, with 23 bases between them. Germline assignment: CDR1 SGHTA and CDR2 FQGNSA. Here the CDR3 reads CASSTQSRGYKGEQFF. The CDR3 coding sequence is TGTGCCAGCAGCACTCAAAGCCGGGGATATAAGGGTGAGCAGTTCTTC.

CDR3 nucleotide sequence: TGTGCCAGCAGCTTAGATCCTTGGGTAGGAGGGACTGAAGCTTTCTTT. It is translated as CASSLDPWVGGTEAFF. The V call is TRBV11-2, the J call TRBJ1-1; no reliable D call. CDR3 size: 16 residues. Trimming removed 0 bases at V and 5 bases at J, with 16 bases between. In germline, CDR1 is SGHAT, CDR2 FQNNGV.

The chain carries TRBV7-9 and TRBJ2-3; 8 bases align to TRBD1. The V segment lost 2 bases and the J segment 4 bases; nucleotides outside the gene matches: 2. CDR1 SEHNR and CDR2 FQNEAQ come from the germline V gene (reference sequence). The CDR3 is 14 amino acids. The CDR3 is CASSLLQGADTQYF. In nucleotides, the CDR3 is TGTGCCAGCAGCTTATTACAGGGGGCAGATACGCAGTATTTT. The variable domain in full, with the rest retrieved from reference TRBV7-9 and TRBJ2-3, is DTGVSQNPRHKITKRGQNVTFRCDPISEHNRLYWYRQTLGQGPEFLTYFQNEAQLEKSRLLSDRFSAERPKGSFSTLEIQRTEQGDSAMYLCASSLLQGADTQYFGPGTRLTVL.

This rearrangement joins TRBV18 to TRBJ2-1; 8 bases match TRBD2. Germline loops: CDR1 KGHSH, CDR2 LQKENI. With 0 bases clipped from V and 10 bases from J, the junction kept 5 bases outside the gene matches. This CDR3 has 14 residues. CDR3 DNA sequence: TGTGCCAGCTCACCACCGGGACTAGTCCGGGAGCAGTTCTTC. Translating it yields CASSPPGLVREQFF.

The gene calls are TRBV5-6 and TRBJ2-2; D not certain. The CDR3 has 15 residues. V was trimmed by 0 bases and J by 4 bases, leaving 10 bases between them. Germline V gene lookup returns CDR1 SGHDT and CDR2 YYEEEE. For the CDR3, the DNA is TGTGCCAGCAGCTTGGAAGGCAGGCCCACCGGGGAGCTGTTTTTT. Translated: CASSLEGRPTGELFF.

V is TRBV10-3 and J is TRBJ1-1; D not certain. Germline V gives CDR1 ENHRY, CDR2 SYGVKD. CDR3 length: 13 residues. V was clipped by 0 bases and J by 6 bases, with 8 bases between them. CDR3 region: CAISESEVPEAFF. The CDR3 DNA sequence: TGTGCCATCAGTGAGTCAGAGGTACCTGAAGCTTTCTTT.

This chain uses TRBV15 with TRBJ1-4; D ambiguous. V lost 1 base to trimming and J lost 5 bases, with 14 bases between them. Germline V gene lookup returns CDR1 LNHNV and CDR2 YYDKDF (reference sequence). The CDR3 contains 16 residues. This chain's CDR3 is CATSRAQTVPNEKLFF. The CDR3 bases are TGTGCCACCAGCAGAGCCCAAACGGTACCAAATGAAAAACTGTTTTTT.

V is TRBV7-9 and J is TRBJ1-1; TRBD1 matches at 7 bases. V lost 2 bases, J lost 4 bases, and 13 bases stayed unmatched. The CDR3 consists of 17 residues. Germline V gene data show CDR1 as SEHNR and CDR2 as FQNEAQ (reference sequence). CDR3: CASSLSQGVSTRTEAFF. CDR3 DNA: TGTGCCAGCAGCTTATCGCAGGGGGTGTCTACGCGCACTGAAGCTTTCTTT. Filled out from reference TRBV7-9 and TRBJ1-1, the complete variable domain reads DTGVSQNPRHKITKRGQNVTFRCDPISEHNRLYWYRQTLGQGPEFLTYFQNEAQLEKSRLLSDRFSAERPKGSFSTLEIQRTEQGDSAMYLCASSLSQGVSTRTEAFFGQGTRLTVV.

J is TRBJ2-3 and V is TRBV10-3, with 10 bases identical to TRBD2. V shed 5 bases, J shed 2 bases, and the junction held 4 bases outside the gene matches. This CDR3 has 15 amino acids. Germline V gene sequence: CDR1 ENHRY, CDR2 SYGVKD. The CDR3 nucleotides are TGTGCCATCAGTCCCGGGACTAGCGACACAGATACGCAGTATTTT. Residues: CAISPGTSDTDTQYF.

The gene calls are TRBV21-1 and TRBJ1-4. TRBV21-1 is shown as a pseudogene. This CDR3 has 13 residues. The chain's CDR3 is CASIEGEGEKLFF. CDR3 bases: TGTGCCAGCATAGAGGGAGAGGGAGAAAAACTGTTTTTT.

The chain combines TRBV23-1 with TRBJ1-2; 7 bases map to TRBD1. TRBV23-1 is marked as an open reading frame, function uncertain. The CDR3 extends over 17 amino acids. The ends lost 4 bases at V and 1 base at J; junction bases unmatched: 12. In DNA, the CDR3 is TGCGCCAGCAGTCCCCCAGGACAGGCTTTTAATAACTATGGCTACACCTTC. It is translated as CASSPPGQAFNNYGYTF.

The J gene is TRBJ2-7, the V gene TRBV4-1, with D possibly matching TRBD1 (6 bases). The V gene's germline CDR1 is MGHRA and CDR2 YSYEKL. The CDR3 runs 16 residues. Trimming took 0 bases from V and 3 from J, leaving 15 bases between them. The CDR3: CASSQEGAAPRYEQYF. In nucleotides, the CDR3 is TGCGCCAGCAGCCAAGAGGGGGCAGCTCCCCGCTACGAGCAGTACTTC.

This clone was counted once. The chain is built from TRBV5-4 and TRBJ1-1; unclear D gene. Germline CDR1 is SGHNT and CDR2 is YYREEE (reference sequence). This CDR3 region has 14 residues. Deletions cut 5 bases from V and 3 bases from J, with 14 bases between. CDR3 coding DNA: TGTGCCAGCAGTCCCAGAGAGGAGTACACTGAAGCTTTCTTT. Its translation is CASSPREEYTEAFF.

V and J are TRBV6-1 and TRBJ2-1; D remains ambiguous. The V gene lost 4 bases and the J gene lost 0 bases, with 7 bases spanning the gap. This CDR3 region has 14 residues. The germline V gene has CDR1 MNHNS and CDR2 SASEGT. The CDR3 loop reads CASSVLSSYNEQFF. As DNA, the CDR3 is TGTGCCAGCAGTGTCCTAAGCTCCTACAATGAGCAGTTCTTC.

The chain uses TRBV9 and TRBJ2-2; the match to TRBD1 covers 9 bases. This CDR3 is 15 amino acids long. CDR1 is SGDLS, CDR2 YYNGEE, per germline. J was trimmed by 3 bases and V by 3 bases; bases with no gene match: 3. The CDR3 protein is CASSARQGDTGELFF. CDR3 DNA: TGTGCCAGCAGCGCGAGACAGGGGGACACCGGGGAGCTGTTTTTT. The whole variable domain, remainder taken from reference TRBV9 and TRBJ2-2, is DSGVTQTPKHLITATGQRVTLRCSPRSGDLSVYWYQQSLDQGLQFLIQYYNGEERAKGNILERFSAQQFPDLHSELNLSSLELGDSALYFCASSARQGDTGELFFGEGSRLTVL.

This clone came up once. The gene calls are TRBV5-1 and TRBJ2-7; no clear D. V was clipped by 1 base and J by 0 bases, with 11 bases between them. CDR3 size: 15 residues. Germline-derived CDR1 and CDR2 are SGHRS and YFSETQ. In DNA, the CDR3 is TGCGCCAGCAGCTTGTCAGGCCAAAGCTCCTACGAGCAGTACTTC. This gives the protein CASSLSGQSSYEQYF.

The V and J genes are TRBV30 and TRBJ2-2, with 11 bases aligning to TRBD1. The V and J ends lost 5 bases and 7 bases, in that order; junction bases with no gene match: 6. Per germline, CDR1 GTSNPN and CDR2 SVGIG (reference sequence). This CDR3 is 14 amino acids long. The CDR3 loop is CAWRRDRGDGELFF. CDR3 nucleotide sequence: TGTGCCTGGCGACGGGACAGGGGGGACGGGGAGCTGTTTTTT.

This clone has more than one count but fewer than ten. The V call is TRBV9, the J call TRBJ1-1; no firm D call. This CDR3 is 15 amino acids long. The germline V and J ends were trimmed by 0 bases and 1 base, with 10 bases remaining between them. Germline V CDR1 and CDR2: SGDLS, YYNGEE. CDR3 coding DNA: TGTGCCAGCAGCGTAGACCCCACGAGGAACACTGAAGCTTTCTTT. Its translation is CASSVDPTRNTEAFF.

The CDR3 sequence: CASSAGPEGSGELFF. In nucleotides, the CDR3 is TGTGCCAGCAGCGCGGGTCCGGAGGGGTCCGGGGAGCTGTTTTTT. The chain employs TRBV9 and TRBJ2-2; weak D call: TRBD2 (6 bases). The CDR3 covers 15 residues. V was clipped by 3 bases and J by 6 bases, with 15 bases between them. Germline V gene lookup returns CDR1 SGDLS and CDR2 YYNGEE.

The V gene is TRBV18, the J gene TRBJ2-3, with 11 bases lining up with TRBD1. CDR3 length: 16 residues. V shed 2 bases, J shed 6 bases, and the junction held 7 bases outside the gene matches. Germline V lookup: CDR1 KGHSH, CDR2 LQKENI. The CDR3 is CASSPDRTGGSDTQYF. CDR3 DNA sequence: TGTGCCAGCTCACCAGACAGGACAGGGGGCTCGGATACGCAGTATTTT.

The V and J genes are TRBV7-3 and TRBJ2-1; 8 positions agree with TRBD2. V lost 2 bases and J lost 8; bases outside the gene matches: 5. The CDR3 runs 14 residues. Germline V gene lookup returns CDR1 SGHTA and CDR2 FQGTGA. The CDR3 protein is CASSLAGGSHEQFF. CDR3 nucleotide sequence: TGTGCCAGCAGCTTAGCGGGGGGTTCGCATGAGCAGTTCTTC.

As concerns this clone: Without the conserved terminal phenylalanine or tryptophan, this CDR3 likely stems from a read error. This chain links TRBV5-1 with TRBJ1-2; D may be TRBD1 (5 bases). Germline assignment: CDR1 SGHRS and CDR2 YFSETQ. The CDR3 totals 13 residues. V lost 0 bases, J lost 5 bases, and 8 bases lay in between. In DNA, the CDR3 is TGCGCCAGCAGCTTGGGGGGCCGGTATGGCTACACCCTC. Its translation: CASSLGGRYGYTL.

CDR3 DNA: TGTGCCAGCAGCTTACGGACGAAAGGGGTCGAGCAGTACTTC. As protein: CASSLRTKGVEQYF. The V call is TRBV13, the J call TRBJ2-7; TRBD1 might be the D (5 bases). The CDR3 runs 14 residues. V shed 2 bases and J shed 6 bases, with 14 bases lying between them. CDR1 and CDR2 (germline): PRHDT, FYEKMQ (reference sequence).